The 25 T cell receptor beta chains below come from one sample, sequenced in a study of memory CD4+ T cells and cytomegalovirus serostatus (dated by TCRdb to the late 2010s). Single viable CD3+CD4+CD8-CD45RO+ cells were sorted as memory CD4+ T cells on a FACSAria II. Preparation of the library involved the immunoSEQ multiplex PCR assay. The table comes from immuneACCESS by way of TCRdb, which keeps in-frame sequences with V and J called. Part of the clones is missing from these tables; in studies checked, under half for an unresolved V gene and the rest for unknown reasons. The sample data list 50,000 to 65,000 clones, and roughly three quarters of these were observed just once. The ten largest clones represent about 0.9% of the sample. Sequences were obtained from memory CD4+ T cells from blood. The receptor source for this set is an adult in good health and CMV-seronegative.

The CDR3 reads CASSLVGVPDTQYF. For the CDR3, the DNA is TGTGCCAGCAGCTTAGTCGGGGTCCCAGATACGCAGTATTTT. The rearrangement joins TRBV7-2 to TRBJ2-3, with D perhaps TRBD2 (5 bases). The V gene lost 1 base and the J gene lost 4 bases, with 9 bases spanning the gap. This CDR3 contains 14 residues. The germline CDR1 and CDR2 sequences are SGHTA and FQGNSA.

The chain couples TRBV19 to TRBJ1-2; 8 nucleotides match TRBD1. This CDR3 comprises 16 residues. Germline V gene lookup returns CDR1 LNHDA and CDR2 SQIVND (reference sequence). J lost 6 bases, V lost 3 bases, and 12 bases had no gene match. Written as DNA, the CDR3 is TGTGCCAGTAGTATCGTCTTCAGGGACAGGACTCATGGCTACACCTTC. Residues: CASSIVFRDRTHGYTF.

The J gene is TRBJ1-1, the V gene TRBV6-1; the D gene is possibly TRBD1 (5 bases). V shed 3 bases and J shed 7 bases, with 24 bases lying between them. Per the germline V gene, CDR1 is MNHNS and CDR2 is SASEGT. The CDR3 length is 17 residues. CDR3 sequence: CASSERAVPGLSFEAFF. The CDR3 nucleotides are TGTGCCAGCAGTGAGAGAGCCGTACCGGGACTAAGCTTTGAAGCTTTCTTT.

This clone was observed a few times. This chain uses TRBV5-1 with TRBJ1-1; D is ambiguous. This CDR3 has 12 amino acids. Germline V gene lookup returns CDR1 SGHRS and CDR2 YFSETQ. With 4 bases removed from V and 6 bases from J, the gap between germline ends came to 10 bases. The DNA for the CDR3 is TGCGCCAGCAGCGTGGGTCGGTCTGAAGCTTTCTTT. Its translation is CASSVGRSEAFF.

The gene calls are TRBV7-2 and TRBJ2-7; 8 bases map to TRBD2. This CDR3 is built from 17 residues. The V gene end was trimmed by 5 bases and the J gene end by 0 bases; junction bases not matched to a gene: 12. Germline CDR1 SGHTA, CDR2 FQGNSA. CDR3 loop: CASSPPHSGVNSYEQYF. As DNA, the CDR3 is TGTGCCAGCAGCCCCCCACATAGCGGGGTAAACTCCTACGAGCAGTACTTC.

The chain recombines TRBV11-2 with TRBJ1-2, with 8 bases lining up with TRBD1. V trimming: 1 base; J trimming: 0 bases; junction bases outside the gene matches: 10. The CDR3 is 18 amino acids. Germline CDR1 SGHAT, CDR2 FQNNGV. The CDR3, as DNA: TGTGCCAGCAGCTTAGTTAGACAGGGGATTGGTGCTAACTATGGCTACACCTTC. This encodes CASSLVRQGIGANYGYTF.

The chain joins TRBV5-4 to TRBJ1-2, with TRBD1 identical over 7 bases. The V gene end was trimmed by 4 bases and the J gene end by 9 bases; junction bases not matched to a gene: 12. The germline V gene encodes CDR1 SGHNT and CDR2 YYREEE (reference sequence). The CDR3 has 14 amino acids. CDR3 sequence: CASSPGGQGGSYTF. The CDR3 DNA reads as TGTGCCAGCAGCCCCGGGGGGCAGGGGGGTAGCTACACCTTC.

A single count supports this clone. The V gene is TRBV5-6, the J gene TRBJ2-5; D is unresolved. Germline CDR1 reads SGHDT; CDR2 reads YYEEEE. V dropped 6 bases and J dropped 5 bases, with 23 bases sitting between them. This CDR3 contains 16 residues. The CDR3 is CASILLGMSRRETQYF. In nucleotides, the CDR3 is TGTGCCAGCATCCTTTTGGGAATGAGTAGAAGGGAGACCCAGTACTTC.

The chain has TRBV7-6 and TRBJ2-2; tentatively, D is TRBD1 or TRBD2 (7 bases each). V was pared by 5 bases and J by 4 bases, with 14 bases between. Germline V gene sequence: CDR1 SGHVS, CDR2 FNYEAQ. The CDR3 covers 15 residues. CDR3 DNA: TGTGCCAGCAGCCCCCAGGGGGGGGGCACCGGGGAGCTGTTTTTT. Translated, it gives CASSPQGGGTGELFF. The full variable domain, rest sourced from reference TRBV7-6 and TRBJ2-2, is GAGVSQSPRYKVTKRGQDVALRCDPISGHVSLYWYRQALGQGPEFLTYFNYEAQQDKSGLPNDRFSAERPEGSISTLTIQRTEQRDSAMYRCASSPQGGGTGELFFGEGSRLTVL.

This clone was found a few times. CDR3 loop: CASSLSGGASFEQYF. The CDR3 nucleotides are TGTGCCAGCAGCCTGAGCGGGGGGGCCTCTTTCGAGCAGTACTTC. This chain links TRBV7-3 with TRBJ2-7, with 10 nucleotides matching TRBD2. Trimming at V came to 5 bases and at J to 6 bases, leaving 10 bases not matched to a gene. The CDR3 totals 15 residues. In germline, CDR1 is SGHTA, CDR2 FQGTGA.

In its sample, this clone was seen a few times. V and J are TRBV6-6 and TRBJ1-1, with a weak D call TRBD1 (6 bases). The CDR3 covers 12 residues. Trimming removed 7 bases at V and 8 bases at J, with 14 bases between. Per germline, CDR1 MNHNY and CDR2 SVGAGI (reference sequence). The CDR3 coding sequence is TGTGCCAGCACCCCATCCGACAGGGAAGCTTTCTTT. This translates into CASTPSDREAFF.

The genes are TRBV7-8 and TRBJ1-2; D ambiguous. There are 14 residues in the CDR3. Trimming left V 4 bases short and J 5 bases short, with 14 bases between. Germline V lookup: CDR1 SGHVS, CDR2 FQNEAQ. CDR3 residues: CASSSGVTFYGYTF. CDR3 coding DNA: TGTGCCAGCAGCTCTGGGGTCACCTTTTATGGCTACACCTTC. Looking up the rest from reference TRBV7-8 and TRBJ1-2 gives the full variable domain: GAGVSQSPRYKVAKRGQDVALRCDPISGHVSLFWYQQALGQGPEFLTYFQNEAQLDKSGLPSDRFFAERPEGSVSTLKIQRTQQEDSAVYLCASSSGVTFYGYTFGSGTRLTVV.

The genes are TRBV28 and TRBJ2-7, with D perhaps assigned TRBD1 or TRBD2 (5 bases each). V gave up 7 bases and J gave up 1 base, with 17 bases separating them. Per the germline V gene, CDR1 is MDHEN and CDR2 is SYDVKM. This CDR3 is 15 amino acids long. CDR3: CASMGPRRLSYEQYF. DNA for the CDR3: TGTGCCAGCATGGGGCCAAGGAGGTTGTCCTACGAGCAGTACTTC.

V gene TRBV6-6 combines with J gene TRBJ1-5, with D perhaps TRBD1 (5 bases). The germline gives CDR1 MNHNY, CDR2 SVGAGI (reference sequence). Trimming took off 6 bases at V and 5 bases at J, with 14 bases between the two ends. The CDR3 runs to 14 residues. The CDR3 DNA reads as TGTGCCAGCAGCCCGCTTTGGGGGGATCAGCCCCAGCATTTT. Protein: CASSPLWGDQPQHF.

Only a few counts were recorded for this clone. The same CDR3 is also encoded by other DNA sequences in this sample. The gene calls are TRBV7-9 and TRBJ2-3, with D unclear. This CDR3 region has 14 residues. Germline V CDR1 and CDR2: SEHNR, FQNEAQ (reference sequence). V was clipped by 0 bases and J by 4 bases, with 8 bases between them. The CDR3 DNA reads TGTGCCAGCAGCTTAGCGGGTGGCGCAGATACGCAGTATTTT. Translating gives CASSLAGGADTQYF.

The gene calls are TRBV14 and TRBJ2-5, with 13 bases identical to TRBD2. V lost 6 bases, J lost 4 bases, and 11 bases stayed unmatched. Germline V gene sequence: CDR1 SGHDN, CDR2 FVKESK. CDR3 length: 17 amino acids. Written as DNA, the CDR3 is TGTGCCAGCAGTCCATGGACTAGCGGGAGTCTACGAGAGACCCAGTACTTC. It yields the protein CASSPWTSGSLRETQYF.

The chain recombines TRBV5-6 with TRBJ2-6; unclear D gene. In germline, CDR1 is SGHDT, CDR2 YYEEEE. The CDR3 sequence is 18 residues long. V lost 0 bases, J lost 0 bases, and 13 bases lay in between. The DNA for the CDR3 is TGTGCCAGCAGCTTGGTGCCGACTTACAGCTCTGGGGCCAACGTCCTGACTTTC. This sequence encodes CASSLVPTYSSGANVLTF.

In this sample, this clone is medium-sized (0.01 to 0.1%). CDR3 region: CSVPLDSSRTFF. The CDR3 DNA sequence: TGCAGCGTTCCCCTCGACAGCTCACGGACTTTCTTT. The J gene is TRBJ1-1, the V gene TRBV29-1, with a tentative D call TRBD1 (5 bases). The V and J ends lost 5 bases and 12 bases respectively, with 19 bases between them. This CDR3 region has 12 residues. Germline V gene lookup returns CDR1 SQVTM and CDR2 ANQGSEA.

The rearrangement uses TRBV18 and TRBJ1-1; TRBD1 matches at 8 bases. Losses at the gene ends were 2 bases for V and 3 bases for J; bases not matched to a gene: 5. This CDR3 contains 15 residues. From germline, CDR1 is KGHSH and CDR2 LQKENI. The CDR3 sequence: CASSPGQGKDTEAFF. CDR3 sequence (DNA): TGTGCCAGCTCACCAGGACAGGGAAAGGACACTGAAGCTTTCTTT.

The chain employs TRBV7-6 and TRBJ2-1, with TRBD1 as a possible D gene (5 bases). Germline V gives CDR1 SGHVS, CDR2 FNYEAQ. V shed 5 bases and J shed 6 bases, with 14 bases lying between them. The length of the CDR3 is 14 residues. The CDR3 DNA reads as TGTGCCAGCAGCCCGACAGTAGCCGGCAATGAGCAGTTCTTC. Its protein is CASSPTVAGNEQFF.

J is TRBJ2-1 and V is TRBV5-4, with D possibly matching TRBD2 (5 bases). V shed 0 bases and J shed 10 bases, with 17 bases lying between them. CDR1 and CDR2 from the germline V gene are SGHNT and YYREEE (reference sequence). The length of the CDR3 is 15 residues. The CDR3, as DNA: TGTGCCAGCAGCTTGGACCCTGGTAGCGCGGGCGAGCAGTTCTTC. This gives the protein CASSLDPGSAGEQFF.

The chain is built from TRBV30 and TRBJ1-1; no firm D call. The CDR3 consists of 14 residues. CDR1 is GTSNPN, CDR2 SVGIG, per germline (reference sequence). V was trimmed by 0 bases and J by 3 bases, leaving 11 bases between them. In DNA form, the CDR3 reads TGTGCCTGGAGTGTTGGGGTTTTAGACACTGAAGCTTTCTTT. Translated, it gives CAWSVGVLDTEAFF.

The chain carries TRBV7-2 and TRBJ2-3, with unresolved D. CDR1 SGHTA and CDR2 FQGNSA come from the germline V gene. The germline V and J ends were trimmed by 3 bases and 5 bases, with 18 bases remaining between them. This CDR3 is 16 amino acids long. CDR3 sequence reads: CASSFGVAGRRDTQYF. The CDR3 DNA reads TGTGCCAGCAGCTTTGGGGTAGCCGGCCGGCGAGATACGCAGTATTTT.

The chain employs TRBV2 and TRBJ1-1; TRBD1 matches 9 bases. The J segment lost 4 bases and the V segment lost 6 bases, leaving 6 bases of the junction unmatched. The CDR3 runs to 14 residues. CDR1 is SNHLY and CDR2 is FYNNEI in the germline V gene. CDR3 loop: CASRTTGGFTEAFF. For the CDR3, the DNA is TGTGCCAGCAGGACTACAGGGGGCTTCACTGAAGCTTTCTTT.

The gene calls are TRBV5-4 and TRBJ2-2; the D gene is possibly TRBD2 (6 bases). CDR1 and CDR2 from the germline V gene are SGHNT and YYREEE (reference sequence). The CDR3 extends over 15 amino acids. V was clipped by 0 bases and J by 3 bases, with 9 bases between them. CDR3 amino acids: CASSLGLGDTGELFF. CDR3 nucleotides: TGTGCCAGCAGCTTGGGACTAGGAGACACCGGGGAGCTGTTTTTT.